The entry below gives a single T cell receptor (beta chain) sequence along with its context. The sample is drawn from a study of blood T cell repertoires in COVID-19. The wider study: Both acute and convalescent COVID-19 samples were obtained from the United States, Italy and Spain. PBMCs, B-cell-depleted T cells, or T cells provided the cDNA or gDNA that made up the material.

Per the study methods: Estimates of nucleated cell counts were drawn from the amplification of reference gene primers. Produced via immunoSEQ multiplex PCR; TCRdb's table is partial and in-frame only. V and J calls and clone size follow that table, whereas D and trimming were derived from the DNA. The data show around 220,000 clones, with more than 75% seen just once and 1.9% held by the top ten. Germline CDR1 SGHRS, CDR2 YFSETQ. This CDR3 is built from 15 residues. The ends lost 4 bases at V and 2 bases at J; junction bases unmatched: 6. The rearrangement uses TRBV5-1 and TRBJ2-7, with 10 bases fitting TRBD1. The specimen was peripheral blood. This TCR was recovered from a man aged 35-49 years with active or convalescent COVID-19. The CDR3: CASSPGTGVTYEQYF. CDR3 bases: TGCGCCAGCAGCCCGGGGACAGGGGTCACCTACGAGCAGTACTTC.